This T cell receptor (beta chain) was found in a study of identical twins. Broader study findings: Twins shared beta out-of-frame sequences in excess, but this excess was weaker. Twin-shared out-of-frame alpha sequences showed excess low generation probability. The same donors were not followed; conclusions instead depended on cross-sectional statistical analysis.

Trimming left V 0 bases short and J 6 bases short, with 8 bases between. Looked up from germline, CDR1 is LNHDA and CDR2 is SQIVND (reference sequence). This CDR3 spans 13 amino acids. This clonotype was counted between two and nine times. Antigen specificity is unknown. TCRdb re-called the 5' RACE reads through MiXCR, storing one row per CDR3 protein. The top ten hold around 2.1% of the sample, which has about 280,000 distinct CDR3 sequences, about 8.1% seen once. These data were also filed under a second study, of yellow fever vaccine responses in identical twins.

Specimen: memory (CD45RO+) T cells sorted from blood. V gene TRBV19 combines with J gene TRBJ2-5; D remains unclear. The sequence was collected from a woman under 30 in good health. The CDR3 loop reads CASSIDGWQTQYF. In nucleotides, the CDR3 is TGTGCCAGTAGTATAGACGGCTGGCAGACCCAGTACTTC. Combining the CDR3 with reference TRBV19 and TRBJ2-5 gives the whole variable domain DGGITQSPKYLFRKEGQNVTLSCEQNLNHDAMYWYRQDPGQGLRLIYYSQIVNDFQKGDIAEGYSVSREKKESFPLTVTSAQKNPTAFYLCASSIDGWQTQYFGPGTRLLVL.